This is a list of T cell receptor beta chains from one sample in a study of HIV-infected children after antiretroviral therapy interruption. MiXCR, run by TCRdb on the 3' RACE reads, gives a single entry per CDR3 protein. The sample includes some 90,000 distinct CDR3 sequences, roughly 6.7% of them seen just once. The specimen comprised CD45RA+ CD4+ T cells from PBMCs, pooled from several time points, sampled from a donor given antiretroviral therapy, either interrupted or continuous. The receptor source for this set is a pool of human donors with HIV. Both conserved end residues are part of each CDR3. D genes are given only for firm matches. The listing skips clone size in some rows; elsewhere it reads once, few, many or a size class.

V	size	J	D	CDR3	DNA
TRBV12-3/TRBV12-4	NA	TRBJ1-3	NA	CASSSEGTPGNTIYF	TGTGCCAGCAGTTCTGAGGGTACCCCTGGAAACACCATATATTTT
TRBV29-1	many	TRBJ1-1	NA	CSAPAFGLGNTEAFF	TGCAGCGCCCCAGCTTTTGGGCTGGGGAACACTGAAGCTTTCTTT
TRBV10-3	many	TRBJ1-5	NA	CAISESAIADQPQHF	TGTGCCATCAGTGAGTCAGCAATAGCCGATCAGCCCCAGCATTTT
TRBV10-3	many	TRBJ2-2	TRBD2	CAITRGEQGELFF	TGTGCCATCACCCGGGGGGAACAAGGGGAGCTGTTTTTT
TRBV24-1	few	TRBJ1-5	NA	CASSPSGEQPQHF	TGTGCCAGCTCTCCATCGGGGGAACAGCCCCAGCATTTT
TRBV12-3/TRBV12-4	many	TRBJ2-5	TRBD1	CASSPGQGQETQYF	TGTGCCAGCAGTCCCGGACAGGGGCAAGAGACCCAGTACTTC
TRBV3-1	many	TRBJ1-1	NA	CASSQDGVLTLNTEAFF	TGTGCCAGCAGCCAAGATGGCGTCTTGACACTGAACACTGAAGCTTTCTTT
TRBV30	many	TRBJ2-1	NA	CAWSAGLLGDEQFF	TGTGCCTGGAGTGCGGGACTCCTAGGCGATGAGCAGTTCTTC
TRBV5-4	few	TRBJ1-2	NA	CASNQQQGYGYTF	TGTGCCAGCAACCAACAACAGGGCTATGGCTACACCTTC
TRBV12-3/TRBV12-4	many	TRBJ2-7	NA	CASSSQDSQYYGQYF	TGTGCCAGCAGTTCTCAGGACAGCCAATACTACGGGCAGTACTTC
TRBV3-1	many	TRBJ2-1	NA	CASSSSVGDEQFF	TGTGCCAGCAGTTCATCAGTTGGCGATGAGCAGTTCTTC
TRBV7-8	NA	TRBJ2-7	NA	CASSLPGSYEQYF	TGTGCCAGCAGCCTCCCGGGCTCCTACGAGCAGTACTTC
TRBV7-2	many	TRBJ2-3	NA	CASSLMGHRDTQYF	TGTGCCAGCAGCTTAATGGGTCACAGGGATACGCAGTATTTT
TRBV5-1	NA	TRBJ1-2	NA	CASSAGPQRANYGYTF	TGCGCCAGCAGCGCAGGACCCCAAAGGGCCAACTATGGCTACACCTTC
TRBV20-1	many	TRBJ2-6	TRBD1	CSARQGATGANVLTF	TGCAGTGCTAGACAGGGGGCAACTGGGGCCAACGTCCTGACTTTC
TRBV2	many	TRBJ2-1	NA	CASSRWGYNEQFF	TGTGCCAGCTCGAGGTGGGGTTACAATGAGCAGTTCTTC
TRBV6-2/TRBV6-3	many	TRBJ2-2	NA	CASSYSRLGATGELFF	TGTGCCAGCAGTTACTCGAGATTGGGGGCCACCGGGGAGCTGTTTTTT
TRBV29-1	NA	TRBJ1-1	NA	CSVGTPNTEAFF	TGCAGCGTTGGGACACCGAACACTGAAGCTTTCTTT
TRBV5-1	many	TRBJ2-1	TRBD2	CASSDRGLAGVDEQFF	TGCGCCAGCAGCGACAGGGGACTAGCGGGGGTTGATGAGCAGTTCTTC
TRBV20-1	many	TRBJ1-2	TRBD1	CSAFGQDQPYGYTF	TGCAGTGCTTTTGGACAGGATCAACCCTATGGCTACACCTTC
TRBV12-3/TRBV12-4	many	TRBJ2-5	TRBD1	CASSFGPRQGAETQYF	TGTGCCAGCAGTTTTGGCCCACGACAGGGAGCAGAGACCCAGTACTTC
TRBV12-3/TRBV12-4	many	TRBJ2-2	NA	CASRAGGANTGELFF	TGTGCCAGCCGCGCTGGGGGGGCAAACACCGGGGAGCTGTTTTTT
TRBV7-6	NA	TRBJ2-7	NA	CASSFGPTKYEQYF	TGTGCCAGCAGCTTTGGGCCAACCAAATACGAGCAGTACTTC
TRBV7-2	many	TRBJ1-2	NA	CASSWGSGAISGGYTF	TGTGCCAGCAGCTGGGGGTCAGGGGCGATTTCTGGGGGCTACACCTTC
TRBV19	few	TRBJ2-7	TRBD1	CASSGQDPIAYEQYF	TGTGCCAGTAGTGGACAGGATCCGATAGCCTACGAGCAGTACTTC
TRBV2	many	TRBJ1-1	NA	CASKMEILLNTEAFF	TGTGCCAGCAAAATGGAGATACTCTTGAACACTGAAGCTTTCTTT
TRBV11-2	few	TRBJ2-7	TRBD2	CASVGGVQGEQYF	TGTGCCAGCGTGGGGGGGGTCCAGGGCGAGCAGTACTTC
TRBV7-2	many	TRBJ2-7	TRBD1	CASSLSLLQGASEQYF	TGTGCCAGCAGCTTATCCCTCTTGCAGGGGGCAAGCGAGCAGTACTTC
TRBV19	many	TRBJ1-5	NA	CASRSRPMDVQPQHF	TGTGCCAGTAGGAGCCGCCCCATGGATGTTCAGCCCCAGCATTTT
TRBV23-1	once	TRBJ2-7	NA	CASSLPLQVYEQYF	TGCGCCAGCAGTCTTCCGCTCCAGGTATACGAGCAGTACTTC
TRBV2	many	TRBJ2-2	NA	CASRPGPENTGELFF	TGTGCCAGCAGGCCGGGACCCGAGAACACCGGGGAGCTGTTTTTT
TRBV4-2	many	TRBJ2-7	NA	CASSQDGGIAEQYF	TGTGCCAGCAGCCAAGATGGGGGGATTGCCGAGCAGTACTTC
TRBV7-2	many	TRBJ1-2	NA	CASSFLEFYGYTF	TGTGCCAGCAGCTTCCTCGAATTCTATGGCTACACCTTC